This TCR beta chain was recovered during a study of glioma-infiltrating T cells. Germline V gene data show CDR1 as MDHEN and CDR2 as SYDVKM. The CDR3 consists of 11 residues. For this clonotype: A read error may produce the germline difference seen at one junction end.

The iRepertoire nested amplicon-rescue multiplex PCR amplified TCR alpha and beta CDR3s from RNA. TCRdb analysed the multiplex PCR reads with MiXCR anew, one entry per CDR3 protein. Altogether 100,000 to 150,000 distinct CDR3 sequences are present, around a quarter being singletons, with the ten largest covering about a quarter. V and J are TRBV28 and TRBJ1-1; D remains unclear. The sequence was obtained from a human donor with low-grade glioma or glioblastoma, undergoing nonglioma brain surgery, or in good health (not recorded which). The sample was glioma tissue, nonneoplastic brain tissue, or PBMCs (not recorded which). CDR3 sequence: CASTQSREALF. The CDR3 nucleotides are TGTGCCAGCACTCAGTCACGGGAAGCTCTCTTT.